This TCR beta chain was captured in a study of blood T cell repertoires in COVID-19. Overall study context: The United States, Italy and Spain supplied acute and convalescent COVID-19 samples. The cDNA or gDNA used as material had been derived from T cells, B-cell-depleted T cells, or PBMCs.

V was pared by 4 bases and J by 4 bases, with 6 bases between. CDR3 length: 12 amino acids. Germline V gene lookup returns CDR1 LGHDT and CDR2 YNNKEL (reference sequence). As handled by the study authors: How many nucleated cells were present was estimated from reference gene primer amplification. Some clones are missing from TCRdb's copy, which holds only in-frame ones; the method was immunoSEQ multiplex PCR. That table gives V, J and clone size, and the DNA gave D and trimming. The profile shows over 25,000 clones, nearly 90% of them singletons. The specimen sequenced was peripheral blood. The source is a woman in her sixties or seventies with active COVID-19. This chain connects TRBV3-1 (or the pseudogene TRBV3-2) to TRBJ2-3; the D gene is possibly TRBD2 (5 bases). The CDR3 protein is CASSPSPDTQYF. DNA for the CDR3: TGTGCCAGCAGCCCTAGCCCAGATACGCAGTATTTT.